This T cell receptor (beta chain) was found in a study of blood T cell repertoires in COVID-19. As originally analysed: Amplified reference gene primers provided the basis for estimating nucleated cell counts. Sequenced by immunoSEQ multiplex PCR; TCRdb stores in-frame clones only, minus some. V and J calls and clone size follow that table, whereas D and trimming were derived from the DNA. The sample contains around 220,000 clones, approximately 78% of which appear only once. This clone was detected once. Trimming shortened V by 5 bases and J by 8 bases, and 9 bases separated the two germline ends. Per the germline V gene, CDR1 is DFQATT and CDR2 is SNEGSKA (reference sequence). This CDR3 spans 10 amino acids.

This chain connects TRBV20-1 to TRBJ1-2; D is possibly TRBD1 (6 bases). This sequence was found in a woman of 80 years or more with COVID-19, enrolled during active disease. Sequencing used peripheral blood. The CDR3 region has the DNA TGCAGTGCTGGAACAGGGGGCTACACCTTC. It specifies CSAGTGGYTF.